This TCR beta chain emerged from a study of cytomegalovirus exposure and HLA in healthy donors. This clone has more than one count but fewer than ten. Per germline, CDR1 SGHKS and CDR2 YYEKEE (reference sequence). The CDR3 is 16 residues long. Trimming cost V 4 bases and J 5 bases; bases outside gene matches: 12. Vbeta (60) and Jbeta (13) primers were used in the PCR. Produced via immunoSEQ multiplex PCR; TCRdb's table is partial and in-frame only. This table holds 200,000 or so clones, roughly 73% found once. The clonotype originates from a woman in her 30s in good health and CMV-seropositive. This chain uses TRBV5-5 with TRBJ2-1; 7 nucleotides line up with TRBD2. The sequencing input was PBMCs. CDR3 sequence reads: CASSPFPGLLNNEQFF. CDR3 nucleotides: TGTGCCAGCAGCCCGTTCCCGGGACTACTCAACAATGAGCAGTTCTTC.